These 7 T cell receptor beta chains were all obtained from the same sample, sequenced in a study of blood T cell repertoires in COVID-19. Assay: immunoSEQ multiplex PCR; the TCRdb copy retains only in-frame clones and omits some. The sample contains around 180,000 clones, 80% to 90% of which appear only once. Sequenced material: peripheral blood. These receptors all come from a human donor with active or convalescent COVID-19. The donor label of this sample is uncertain.

J is TRBJ2-7 and V is TRBV5-4; 9 nucleotides agree with TRBD2. The CDR3 covers 14 residues. Trimming took 4 bases from V and 2 from J; bases not matched to a gene: 4. Germline CDR1 reads SGHNT; CDR2 reads YYREEE (reference sequence). The CDR3 DNA reads as TGTGCCAGCAGCCCACTAGCGGGTCCCTACGAGCAGTACTTC. Translating gives CASSPLAGPYEQYF.

The rearrangement joins TRBV27 to TRBJ2-4; D call uncertain. CDR1 MNHEY and CDR2 SMNVEV come from the germline V gene (reference sequence). This CDR3 comprises 17 residues. The V end lost 2 bases, the J end lost 5 bases, and 19 bases lay between the germline ends. CDR3 sequence: CASSLALGSGGENIQYF. CDR3 nucleotide sequence: TGTGCCAGCAGTTTAGCATTAGGCAGTGGCGGCGAAAACATTCAGTACTTC.

Note on this clone: In the same sample, other DNA sequences code for this CDR3. V and J are TRBV30 and TRBJ1-2; D possibly corresponds to TRBD1 (5 bases). This CDR3 is 10 amino acids long. Looked up from germline, CDR1 is GTSNPN and CDR2 is SVGIG (reference sequence). Trimming shortened V by 3 bases and J by 8 bases, and 7 bases separated the two germline ends. The CDR3 region is CAWRTAGYTF. Here the CDR3 DNA reads TGTGCCTGGAGGACAGCCGGCTACACCTTC.

This clone was seen a few times. This CDR3 reads CASSKEGRVQPQHF. The CDR3 nucleotides are TGTGCCAGCAGCAAAGAGGGCAGGGTTCAGCCCCAGCATTTT. This sequence joins TRBV21-1 and TRBJ1-5; the DNA was not compared with TRBD1, the D call given in the table. TRBV21-1 is flagged as a pseudogene. CDR3 length equals 14 residues.

The chain uses TRBV5-4 and TRBJ2-2; 11 nucleotides match TRBD2. Unmatched junction bases numbered 3, after V lost 4 bases and J lost 4 bases. The CDR3 has 15 amino acids. Germline V gene lookup returns CDR1 SGHNT and CDR2 YYREEE (reference sequence). The CDR3 DNA reads as TGTGCCAGCAGCCCCGGGACTAGCGGCACCGGGGAGCTGTTTTTT. Translation gives CASSPGTSGTGELFF.

The chain recombines TRBV18 with TRBJ2-7; TRBD2 aligns across 7 bases. Per the germline V gene, CDR1 is KGHSH and CDR2 is LQKENI. The V gene end was trimmed by 2 bases and the J gene end by 1 base; junction bases not matched to a gene: 5. CDR3 length: 15 residues. The CDR3 nucleotides are TGTGCCAGCTCACCAAGTGGGGGAGGGTCCTACGAGCAGTACTTC. Translating gives CASSPSGGGSYEQYF. Looking up the rest from reference TRBV18 and TRBJ2-7 gives the full variable domain: NAGVMQNPRHLVRRRGQEARLRCSPMKGHSHVYWYRQLPEEGLKFMVYLQKENIIDESGMPKERFSAEFPKEGPSILRIQQVVRGDSAAYFCASSPSGGGSYEQYFGPGTRLTVT.

The rearrangement links TRBV15 to TRBJ2-7; 9 bases align to TRBD2. Trimming removed 0 bases from V and 9 bases from J; junction bases left unmatched: 9. From germline, CDR1 is LNHNV and CDR2 YYDKDF (reference sequence). This CDR3 comprises 15 residues. The DNA for the CDR3 is TGTGCCACCAGCAGAGATGTAGCGGGAGAAACGGGGCAGTACTTC. Translated, it gives CATSRDVAGETGQYF.